This TCR beta chain appears in the sequencing data of a study of long-term antiretroviral therapy in people with HIV. Study-level findings and limits: Pre-ART-expanded clones dominated the repertoire at all time points. Whereas controls had wider CDR3 length ranges, HIV repertoires had narrower ones.

The CDR3 has 15 amino acids. Trimming stripped 7 bases from V and 0 bases from J, with 16 bases between. In germline, CDR1 is MGHRA, CDR2 YSYEKL. Notes on this clone: The target antigen is unknown.

Survey-level immunoSEQ v3.0 assays were run. Per-sample TRB depth target: about 35,000-50,000 T-cell genomes. Sequencing was performed with immunoSEQ multiplex PCR; in TCRdb, only in-frame clones are kept and a portion is missing. The data show some 20,000 clones, more than 70% seen once. HIV-positive participants were all treated in the United States. This chain joins TRBV4-1 and TRBJ2-7, with D possibly called TRBD1 or TRBD2 (5 bases each). This sequence originates from a man aged 18 to 35 with HIV. The input for sequencing was unsorted PBMCs, taken 0.5 years before starting antiretroviral therapy. As DNA, the CDR3 is TGCGCCAGCACCCCGGGACCGGATAGCTCCTACGAGCAGTACTTC. Its translation: CASTPGPDSSYEQYF.